The clone carrying this TCR beta chain was counted only a few times. Its specificity is unknown. Profiling relied on immunoSEQ multiplex PCR, and the TCRdb table lists in-frame clones only, not all of them. The sample lists under 65,000 clones; roughly 80% were seen once. This specimen comes from a study of a mutant IDH1 vaccine in newly diagnosed glioma. Study-level background: The study started vaccination 4-6 weeks after radiotherapy alone, or with temozolomide cycles. Beforehand, treatment had been radiotherapy, temozolomide, or both; the majority received both. The study's findings and limits: Pseudoprogression appeared independent of alterations in top peripheral clonotypes.

CDR3 size: 12 residues. The V gene end was trimmed by 8 bases and the J gene end by 7 bases; junction bases not matched to a gene: 5. The germline CDR1 and CDR2 sequences are MNHNY and SVGAGI (reference sequence). The time point was: week 11, during vaccination. It was 300 ug of mutant IDH1 20-mer peptide that made up each vaccine dose, given with topical imiquimod. The source was PBMCs, collected from a glioma patient whose treatment included an IDH1 peptide vaccine. The source of this sequence is a middle-aged man with glioma. The chain links TRBV6-6 to TRBJ1-5; TRBD1 matches at 7 bases. Written as DNA, the CDR3 is TGTGCCAGCCGACAGGGCGGGCAGCCCCAGCATTTT. Its translation is CASRQGGQPQHF.